A selection of T cell receptor beta chains follows, all from one sample in a study of control samples from healthy donors and cancer patients. This table comes from immunoSEQ multiplex PCR, and its TCRdb copy is limited to in-frame clones, with some not included. This sample has about 95,000 clones, with 88% found just once. Source material: blood. Receptor source: a woman in her 70s in good health. Both conserved end residues are part of each CDR3. The order of the fields is CDR3 DNA, CDR3 protein, D gene, J gene, V gene, CDR3 length. The D gene is left open where the match is weak.

CDR3 DNA: TGTGCCAGCAGTTACTTTAAGAAGAGCACAGATACGCAGTATTTT
CDR3 protein: CASSYFKKSTDTQYF
D gene: -
J gene: TRBJ2-3
V gene: TRBV6-5
CDR3 length: 15

CDR3 DNA: TGTGCCAGTAGTATCCCAGGCCGGGAGACCCAGTACTTC
CDR3 protein: CASSIPGRETQYF
D gene: -
J gene: TRBJ2-5
V gene: TRBV19
CDR3 length: 13

CDR3 DNA: TGTGCCAGCAGTAGTACCACCAGAGGTACTGAAGCTTTCTTT
CDR3 protein: CASSSTTRGTEAFF
D gene: -
J gene: TRBJ1-1
V gene: TRBV27
CDR3 length: 14

CDR3 DNA: TGTGCCAGCAGCCAGGCAGGGGAAAATTCACCCCTCCACTTT
CDR3 protein: CASSQAGENSPLHF
D gene: -
J gene: TRBJ1-6
V gene: TRBV9
CDR3 length: 14

CDR3 DNA: TGTGCCAGCAGCCTACAGGCCGCCAATGAAAAACTGTTTTTT
CDR3 protein: CASSLQAANEKLFF
D gene: -
J gene: TRBJ1-4
V gene: TRBV7-8
CDR3 length: 14

CDR3 DNA: TGTGCCAGTAAAAGCGGACAGGGGGGAAGTTATGGCTACACCTTC
CDR3 protein: CASKSGQGGSYGYTF
D gene: TRBD1
J gene: TRBJ1-2
V gene: TRBV19
CDR3 length: 15

CDR3 DNA: TGTGCCAGCAGCCCTAGGACAGGGGGTAGCGGGGAGCTGTTTTTT
CDR3 protein: CASSPRTGGSGELFF
D gene: TRBD1
J gene: TRBJ2-2
V gene: TRBV3-1/TRBV3-2
CDR3 length: 15

CDR3 DNA: TGTGCCAGCAGTTTGAGCGGGGGGTCGGATACGCAGTATTTT
CDR3 protein: CASSLSGGSDTQYF
D gene: TRBD2
J gene: TRBJ2-3
V gene: TRBV27
CDR3 length: 14

CDR3 DNA: TGTGCCAGCAGAGGGGACCTCAATCAGCCCCAGCATTTT
CDR3 protein: CASRGDLNQPQHF
D gene: -
J gene: TRBJ1-5
V gene: TRBV4-2
CDR3 length: 13

CDR3 DNA: TGTGCCAGCAGGGGACAGGGTTGGGAAAAACTGTTTTTT
CDR3 protein: CASRGQGWEKLFF
D gene: TRBD1
J gene: TRBJ1-4
V gene: TRBV6-5
CDR3 length: 13

CDR3 DNA: TGCAGCGTTGTTGTCCAGACGAACACTGAAGCTTTCTTT
CDR3 protein: CSVVVQTNTEAFF
D gene: -
J gene: TRBJ1-1
V gene: TRBV29-1
CDR3 length: 13

CDR3 DNA: TGTGCCAGCAGAGCGACAGGGTCTAACTATGGCTACACCTTC
CDR3 protein: CASRATGSNYGYTF
D gene: TRBD1
J gene: TRBJ1-2
V gene: TRBV27
CDR3 length: 14

CDR3 DNA: TGTGCCAGCAGTGAAGCGCTCCGGGCCGGCTCATCACCCCTCCACTTT
CDR3 protein: CASSEALRAGSSPLHF
D gene: -
J gene: TRBJ1-6
V gene: TRBV2
CDR3 length: 16

CDR3 DNA: TGTGCCAGCAGCCAACTAGCGGGGTGGGGCACAGATACGCAGTATTTT
CDR3 protein: CASSQLAGWGTDTQYF
D gene: TRBD2
J gene: TRBJ2-3
V gene: TRBV3-1/TRBV3-2
CDR3 length: 16

CDR3 DNA: TGTGCCAGCAGCCTCCGTGGGACAGGGGGAGAAGCTTTCTTT
CDR3 protein: CASSLRGTGGEAFF
D gene: TRBD1
J gene: TRBJ1-1
V gene: TRBV6-5
CDR3 length: 14

CDR3 DNA: TGCGCCAGCAGCGCCCTAGCGGGAGACGATACGCAGTATTTT
CDR3 protein: CASSALAGDDTQYF
D gene: TRBD2
J gene: TRBJ2-3
V gene: TRBV5-1
CDR3 length: 14

CDR3 DNA: TGTGCCATCAGTCGGGACTCACGTAATGAGCAGTTCTTC
CDR3 protein: CAISRDSRNEQFF
D gene: -
J gene: TRBJ2-1
V gene: TRBV10-3
CDR3 length: 13

CDR3 DNA: TGTGCCAGCTCAGCCACAGGTTCACCCCTCCACTTT
CDR3 protein: CASSATGSPLHF
D gene: -
J gene: TRBJ1-6
V gene: TRBV18
CDR3 length: 12

CDR3 DNA: TGTGCCAGCAGTTACGGGTTGGACAGGGTCAGGTCACCCCTCCACTTT
CDR3 protein: CASSYGLDRVRSPLHF
D gene: TRBD1
J gene: TRBJ1-6
V gene: TRBV6-5
CDR3 length: 16

CDR3 DNA: TGTGCCAGCAGCCAGGGGGCGAACACTGAAGCTTTCTTT
CDR3 protein: CASSQGANTEAFF
D gene: TRBD1
J gene: TRBJ1-1
V gene: TRBV5-4
CDR3 length: 13

CDR3 DNA: TGTGCCAGCAGCTCGACAGGGGACGGAGCTTTCTTT
CDR3 protein: CASSSTGDGAFF
D gene: TRBD1
J gene: TRBJ1-1
V gene: TRBV14
CDR3 length: 12